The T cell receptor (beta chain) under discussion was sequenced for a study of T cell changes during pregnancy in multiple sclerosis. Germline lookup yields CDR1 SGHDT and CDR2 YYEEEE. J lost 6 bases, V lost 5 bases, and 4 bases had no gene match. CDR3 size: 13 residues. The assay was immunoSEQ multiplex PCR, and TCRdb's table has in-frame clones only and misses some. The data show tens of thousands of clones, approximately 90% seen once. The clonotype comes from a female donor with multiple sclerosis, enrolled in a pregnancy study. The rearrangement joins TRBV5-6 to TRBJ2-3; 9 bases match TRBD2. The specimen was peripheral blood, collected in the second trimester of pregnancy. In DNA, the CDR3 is TGTGCCAGCAGGCGGGGGGGGTCGGATACGCAGTATTTT. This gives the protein CASRRGGSDTQYF. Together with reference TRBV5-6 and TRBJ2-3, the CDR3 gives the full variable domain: DAGVTQSPTHLIKTRGQQVTLRCSPKSGHDTVSWYQQALGQGPQFIFQYYEEEERQRGNFPDRFSGHQFPNYSSELNVNALLLGDSALYLCASRRGGSDTQYFGPGTRLTVL.